This record looks at one T cell receptor beta chain sequence and its context. The sample is drawn from a study of blood T cell repertoires in COVID-19. Study information: Sources were T cells, B-cell-depleted T cells, or PBMCs; the material itself was cDNA or gDNA.

CDR3 length equals 15 residues. CDR1 is KGHSH and CDR2 is LQKENI in the germline V gene. Trimming stripped 3 bases from V and 9 bases from J, with 20 bases between. Measured with immunoSEQ multiplex PCR; TCRdb has only the in-frame clones, and not every one. The table records 150,000 to 200,000 clones, about 80% of them present only once. The V gene is TRBV18, the J gene TRBJ1-1; tentatively, D is TRBD1 (5 bases). The receptor was derived from a man aged 60 to 69 with acute or convalescent COVID-19. The sequenced sample was peripheral blood. CDR3 sequence (DNA): TGTGCCAGCTCACCCCCTGGGGCTGGGCAGGGAAAAGCTTTCTTT. This encodes CASSPPGAGQGKAFF.